These 13 T cell receptor beta chains originate from one sample sequenced in a study of a mutant IDH1 vaccine in newly diagnosed glioma. Documented time point: baseline, week 1 (first vaccination visit). Treatment indicated: pre-vaccination baseline after standard-of-care therapy. Generated by immunoSEQ multiplex PCR, the TCRdb table keeps only in-frame clones and is missing some. The sample yields fewer than 100,000 clones, about 90% seen once. The specimen comprised PBMCs, sampled from a glioma patient treated with radiotherapy, temozolomide or both. The source is a woman aged 45-59 years with glioma.

V usage is TRBV6-1 and J usage is TRBJ2-7; D possibly corresponds to TRBD2 (6 bases). V lost 6 bases and J 2 bases, leaving 8 bases between the germline ends. The V gene's germline CDR1 is MNHNS and CDR2 SASEGT. This CDR3 contains 12 residues. CDR3 sequence reads: CASREGAYEQYF. In DNA form, the CDR3 reads TGTGCCAGCAGGGAGGGTGCCTACGAGCAGTACTTC.

The genes are TRBV19 and TRBJ2-7; 11 bases match TRBD2. This CDR3 region has 14 residues. J was trimmed by 3 bases and V by 4 bases; bases with no gene match: 2. Germline V gene data show CDR1 as LNHDA and CDR2 as SQIVND (reference sequence). CDR3 nucleotide sequence: TGTGCCAGTAGTAAGACTAGCGGGATCTACGAGCAGTACTTC. Translation gives CASSKTSGIYEQYF.

Details on this clone: The junction does not match germline at one end; this may be a read error. The rearrangement joins TRBV5-1 to TRBJ2-4, with D uncertain. CDR1 and CDR2 (germline): SGHRS, YFSETQ. CDR3 length equals 13 residues. DNA for the CDR3: TGCGTCAGCAGCCCGGCCCCCCAGGCCATTCAGTACTTC. This codes for CVSSPAPQAIQYF.

A single count supports this clone. The chain is built from TRBV7-3 and TRBJ2-1; 8 positions match TRBD2. This CDR3 comprises 16 residues. The ends lost 5 bases at V and 6 bases at J; junction bases unmatched: 12. Germline values: CDR1 SGHTA, CDR2 FQGTGA. The CDR3 sequence: CASSLYGTGGPNEQFF. The CDR3 region has the DNA TGTGCCAGCAGCCTTTATGGGACGGGAGGGCCCAATGAGCAGTTCTTC.

This chain links TRBV29-1 with TRBJ1-1; D is ambiguous. V lost 7 bases and J 4 bases, leaving 13 bases between the germline ends. The CDR3 is 12 amino acids. Germline V gene lookup returns CDR1 SQVTM and CDR2 ANQGSEA. Written as DNA, the CDR3 is TGCAGCGGCCGGGGTCGAGTCACTGAAGCTTTCTTT. Translated, it gives CSGRGRVTEAFF.

This chain connects TRBV5-4 to TRBJ1-6; D unclear. This CDR3 has 13 residues. CDR1 is SGHNT and CDR2 is YYREEE in the germline V gene (reference sequence). V was trimmed by 10 bases and J by 0 bases, leaving 8 bases between them. CDR3 sequence (DNA): TGTGCCTACTTTGGCTCCTATAATTCACCCCTCCACTTT. Protein: CAYFGSYNSPLHF.

The chain uses TRBV27 and TRBJ2-7, with 8 bases aligning to TRBD2. Germline V gene lookup returns CDR1 MNHEY and CDR2 SMNVEV (reference sequence). This CDR3 contains 17 residues. V lost 3 bases, J lost 1 base, and 11 bases stayed unmatched. CDR3 sequence (DNA): TGTGCCAGCAGTTTTATGCCATCTCCTAGCGGGTCCTACGAGCAGTACTTC. Its protein product is CASSFMPSPSGSYEQYF.

The chain is built from TRBV5-1 and TRBJ2-1; TRBD1 might be the D (5 bases). The CDR3 loop spans 14 amino acids. Germline V gives CDR1 SGHRS, CDR2 YFSETQ. V dropped 2 bases and J dropped 5 bases, with 11 bases sitting between them. CDR3: CASSLGQDNNEQFF. CDR3 DNA: TGCGCCAGCAGCTTAGGCCAGGACAACAATGAGCAGTTCTTC. The variable domain in full, with the rest retrieved from reference TRBV5-1 and TRBJ2-1, is KAGVTQTPRYLIKTRGQQVTLSCSPISGHRSVSWYQQTPGQGLQFLFEYFSETQRNKGNFPGRFSGRQFSNSRSEMNVSTLELGDSALYLCASSLGQDNNEQFFGPGTRLTVL.

V gene TRBV5-1 combines with J gene TRBJ1-2; TRBD1 is a possible D gene (6 bases). Trimming removed 4 bases at V and 2 bases at J, with 15 bases between. This CDR3 is 15 amino acids long. CDR1 is SGHRS, CDR2 YFSETQ, per germline. CDR3: CASSISGQFNYGYTF. The CDR3, as DNA: TGCGCCAGCAGCATATCCGGACAGTTCAACTATGGCTACACCTTC.

The chain couples TRBV5-4 to TRBJ2-7, with D uncertain. This CDR3 comprises 12 residues. Trimming shortened V by 0 bases and J by 3 bases, and 4 bases separated the two germline ends. The germline gives CDR1 SGHNT, CDR2 YYREEE (reference sequence). The CDR3, as DNA: TGTGCCAGCAGCTTGGAAGACTACGAGCAGTACTTC. Encoded protein: CASSLEDYEQYF.

The J gene is TRBJ2-1, the V gene TRBV5-8; TRBD2 aligns across 11 bases. V shed 5 bases, J shed 4 bases, and the junction held 8 bases outside the gene matches. CDR3 length: 16 residues. From germline, CDR1 is SGHTS and CDR2 YDEGEE. The CDR3 bases are TGTGCCAGCAGACCGACGGGACTAGCGGCATACAATGAGCAGTTCTTC. Translating gives CASRPTGLAAYNEQFF.

The chain carries TRBV21-1 and TRBJ2-3; the table's D call TRBD2 went unverified against the DNA. TRBV21-1 is deemed a pseudogene. This CDR3 is 15 amino acids long. CDR3 loop: CAGRGRSLRTDTQYF. For the CDR3, the DNA is TGTGCCGGGCGGGGAAGGTCCTTGCGCACAGATACGCAGTATTTT.

The chain carries TRBV9 and TRBJ1-2, with D perhaps matching TRBD1 (5 bases). From germline, CDR1 is SGDLS and CDR2 YYNGEE. V was clipped by 1 base and J by 4 bases, with 11 bases between them. This CDR3 is built from 14 residues. The CDR3 coding sequence is TGTGCCAGCAGCGTAAGAGGAGACAGCTATGGCTACACCTTC. It is translated as CASSVRGDSYGYTF.